The 14 T cell receptor beta chains below were found in one sample sequenced in a study of cytomegalovirus exposure and HLA in healthy donors. The PCR used 60 Vbeta and 13 Jbeta primers. Profiled with immunoSEQ multiplex PCR; TCRdb holds only in-frame clones, not every one. The sample includes about 79,000 clones, 70% to 85% seen only once; the top ten take over 7.5%. The source material was PBMCs. The receptors were gathered from a man in his forties in good health and CMV-seropositive.

This clone was counted only a few times. The rearrangement links TRBV6-1 to TRBJ2-1, with a weak D call TRBD2 (6 bases). Trimming removed 4 bases from V and 7 bases from J, with 23 bases in between. The germline V gene has CDR1 MNHNS and CDR2 SASEGT. This CDR3 has 17 residues. DNA of the CDR3: TGTGCCAGCAGTGGGGGGGATGTCTTTACGACTAGAAATGAGCAGTTCTTC. This gives the protein CASSGGDVFTTRNEQFF.

CDR3 sequence: CSVEDSNYGYTF. For the CDR3, the DNA is TGCAGCGTTGAGGACAGCAACTATGGCTACACCTTC. The chain has TRBV29-1 and TRBJ1-2, with a weak D call TRBD1 (6 bases). The V gene lost 3 bases and the J gene lost 2 bases, with 7 bases spanning the gap. The germline V gene encodes CDR1 SQVTM and CDR2 ANQGSEA. CDR3 length: 12 residues.

V is TRBV4-1 and J is TRBJ1-4, with D possibly matching TRBD1 (5 bases). V was shortened by 4 bases and J by 3 bases, with 15 bases between the two germline ends. The CDR3 is 16 residues long. Looked up from germline, CDR1 is MGHRA and CDR2 is YSYEKL. In DNA, the CDR3 is TGCGCCAGCAGCCCGGACACAAATGGAGCTAATGAAAAACTGTTTTTT. It codes for CASSPDTNGANEKLFF.

The chain uses TRBV6-1 and TRBJ2-2; 10 positions match TRBD1. The V segment lost 7 bases and the J segment 5 bases; nucleotides outside the gene matches: 4. The CDR3 runs 14 residues. The germline V gene has CDR1 MNHNS and CDR2 SASEGT. CDR3 nucleotides: TGTGCCAGCAATGACAGGGGGCGTACCGGGGAGCTGTTTTTT. This gives the protein CASNDRGRTGELFF.

The chain joins TRBV12-5 to TRBJ2-3; 9 bases map to TRBD1. J lost 3 bases, V lost 6 bases, and 4 bases had no gene match. This CDR3 spans 14 amino acids. Germline V gives CDR1 LGHNT, CDR2 FRNRAP. Written as DNA, the CDR3 is TGTGCTAGTGGCGCCGGGACAGGGACAGATACGCAGTATTTT. This encodes CASGAGTGTDTQYF.

V gene TRBV10-3 combines with J gene TRBJ2-7, with D perhaps matching TRBD1 (5 bases). Deletions cut 0 bases from V and 2 bases from J, with 8 bases between. This CDR3 contains 14 residues. CDR1 ENHRY and CDR2 SYGVKD come from the germline V gene. CDR3 in amino acids: CAISESGQTYEQYF. CDR3 DNA: TGTGCCATCAGTGAGTCGGGGCAGACCTACGAGCAGTACTTC.

This chain links TRBV27 with TRBJ2-7; 9 bases agree with TRBD1. Per germline, CDR1 MNHEY and CDR2 SMNVEV (reference sequence). CDR3 length: 14 residues. Trimming took 2 bases from V and 4 from J; bases not matched to a gene: 3. The chain's CDR3 is CASSLKQGAYEQYF. The DNA for the CDR3 is TGTGCCAGCAGTTTAAAACAGGGGGCTTACGAGCAGTACTTC.

The chain joins TRBV25-1 to TRBJ2-5; TRBD1 might be the D (7 bases). Germline V gives CDR1 MGHDK, CDR2 SYGVNS. V was trimmed by 7 bases and J by 4 bases, leaving 25 bases between them. The CDR3 is made up of 17 amino acids. This chain's CDR3 is CASNPMAGGGAGETQYF. The CDR3 nucleotides are TGTGCCAGCAACCCGATGGCAGGAGGGGGCGCGGGAGAGACCCAGTACTTC.

The chain employs TRBV13 and TRBJ2-7; TRBD1 aligns across 12 bases. The junction had 14 bases not matched to a gene; V was cut back by 4 bases and J by 7 bases. The CDR3 covers 17 residues. Germline V gene lookup returns CDR1 PRHDT and CDR2 FYEKMQ (reference sequence). CDR3 coding DNA: TGTGCCAGCAGCTCCCGTAACGCGGGACAGGGGGCTCAAGAGCAGTACTTC. It codes for CASSSRNAGQGAQEQYF.

This clone has just one count. The rearrangement joins TRBV7-9 to TRBJ2-5, with 7 positions matching TRBD2. Germline CDR1 reads SEHNR; CDR2 reads FQNEAQ (reference sequence). The J segment lost 7 bases and the V segment lost 4 bases, leaving 9 bases of the junction unmatched. This CDR3 region has 14 residues. This CDR3 is CASSSSAGVRTQYF. Written as DNA, the CDR3 is TGTGCCAGCAGCTCCAGCGCGGGGGTTCGGACCCAGTACTTC.

V usage is TRBV7-8 and J usage is TRBJ2-7; D is perhaps TRBD1 (6 bases). This CDR3 has 15 amino acids. The ends were cut back, 0 bases at V and 6 bases at J, with 15 bases in the middle. In germline, CDR1 is SGHVS, CDR2 FQNEAQ. The CDR3 nucleotides read TGTGCCAGCAGCTTAGCCGACAGGCCGCGGGCCGAGCAGTACTTC. Translation gives CASSLADRPRAEQYF.

As for this clone: Other DNA sequences in this sample translate to the same CDR3. The CDR3 coding sequence is TGCGCCAGCAGCTATCCAGGTACCTACGAGCAGTACTTC. Its translation: CASSYPGTYEQYF. The chain is built from TRBV5-1 and TRBJ2-7; D is unclear. The CDR3 has 13 residues. V lost 3 bases, J lost 2 bases, and 9 bases lay in between. CDR1 SGHRS and CDR2 YFSETQ come from the germline V gene.

The CDR3 nucleotides read TGTGCCAGCAGCTTAGCAGGGGACTATGGCTACACCTTC. Its protein is CASSLAGDYGYTF. This chain connects TRBV11-3 to TRBJ1-2; TRBD1 is a possible D gene (6 bases). The CDR3 covers 13 residues. Germline assignment: CDR1 SGHNT and CDR2 YENEEA. V gave up 1 base and J gave up 3 bases, with 6 bases separating them.

This chain joins TRBV15 and TRBJ2-5; 7 nucleotides align to TRBD1. V was pared by 9 bases and J by 2 bases, with 6 bases of the junction left unmatched. Looked up from germline, CDR1 is LNHNV and CDR2 is YYDKDF (reference sequence). The CDR3 sequence is 13 residues long. The CDR3 region is CATRQGTQETQYF. CDR3 nucleotide sequence: TGTGCCACAAGACAGGGAACTCAAGAGACCCAGTACTTC. Complete variable domain (other parts from reference TRBV15 and TRBJ2-5): DAMVIQNPRYQVTQFGKPVTLSCSQTLNHNVMYWYQQKSSQAPKLLFHYYDKDFNNEADTPDNFQSRRPNTSFCFLDIRSPGLGDTAMYLCATRQGTQETQYFGPGTRLLVL.